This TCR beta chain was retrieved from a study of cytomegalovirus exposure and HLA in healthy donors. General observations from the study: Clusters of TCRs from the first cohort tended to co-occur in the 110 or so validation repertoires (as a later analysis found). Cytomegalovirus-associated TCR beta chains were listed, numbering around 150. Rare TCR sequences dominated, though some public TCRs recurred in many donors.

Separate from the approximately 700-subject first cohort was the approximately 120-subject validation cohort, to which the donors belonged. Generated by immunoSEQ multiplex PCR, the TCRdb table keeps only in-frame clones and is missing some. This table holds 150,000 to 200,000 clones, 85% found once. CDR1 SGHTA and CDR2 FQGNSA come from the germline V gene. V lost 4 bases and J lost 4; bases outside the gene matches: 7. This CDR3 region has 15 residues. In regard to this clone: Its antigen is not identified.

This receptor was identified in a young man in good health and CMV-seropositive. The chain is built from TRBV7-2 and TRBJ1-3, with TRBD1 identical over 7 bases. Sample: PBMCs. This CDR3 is CASSWITGEGNTIYF. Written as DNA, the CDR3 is TGTGCCAGCAGCTGGATTACAGGGGAAGGAAACACCATATATTTT.